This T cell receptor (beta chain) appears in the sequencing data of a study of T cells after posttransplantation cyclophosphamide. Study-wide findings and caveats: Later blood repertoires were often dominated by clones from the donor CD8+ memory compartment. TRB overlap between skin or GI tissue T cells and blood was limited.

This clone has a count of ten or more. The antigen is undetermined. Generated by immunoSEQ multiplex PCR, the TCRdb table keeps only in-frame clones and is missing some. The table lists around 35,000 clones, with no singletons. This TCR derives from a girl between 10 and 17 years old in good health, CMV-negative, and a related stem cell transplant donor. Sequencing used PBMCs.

CDR3 nucleotides: TGTGCCACCAGCAGAGTACTAGCGGGAGTCGAGCAGTACTTC. Its translation: CATSRVLAGVEQYF. The V and J genes are TRBV15 and TRBJ2-7; 11 nucleotides line up with TRBD2. V gave up 1 base and J gave up 6 bases; unmatched junction bases: 2. The CDR3 spans 14 residues. The germline V gene has CDR1 LNHNV and CDR2 YYDKDF (reference sequence). Supplemented by reference TRBV15 and TRBJ2-7, the full variable domain reads DAMVIQNPRYQVTQFGKPVTLSCSQTLNHNVMYWYQQKSSQAPKLLFHYYDKDFNNEADTPDNFQSRRPNTSFCFLDIRSPGLGDTAMYLCATSRVLAGVEQYFGPGTRLTVT.